The 29 T cell receptor beta chains below all came from one sample that was sequenced in a study of identical twins. TCRdb reanalysed the 5' RACE reads using MiXCR and keeps one entry per CDR3 protein. The table has 470,000 or so distinct CDR3 sequences, roughly a quarter seen once; the top ten hold over 2.5%. The data were also submitted as part of a second study, on T cells expressing NK-cell markers.

Material for sequencing was CD4+ T cells sorted from blood. The receptor source for this set is a woman younger than 30 in good health.

The J gene is TRBJ2-7, the V gene TRBV12-3 or TRBV12-4, with 7 bases fitting TRBD1. The CDR3 sequence is 19 residues long. The junction had 19 bases not matched to a gene; V was cut back by 5 bases and J by 0 bases. This CDR3 is CASSHTAIQDRLSSYEQYF. CDR3 coding DNA: TGTGCCAGCAGTCATACCGCGATTCAGGACAGGCTGAGCTCCTACGAGCAGTACTTC.

In this sample, this clonotype turned up a few times. The chain combines TRBV5-1 with TRBJ2-5, with 8 bases aligning to TRBD1. The germline V gene encodes CDR1 SGHRS and CDR2 YFSETQ. J lost 5 bases, V lost 3 bases, and 9 bases had no gene match. The CDR3 extends over 15 amino acids. Written as DNA, the CDR3 is TGCGCCAGCAGCTCAGGACAGGGACCAGGGGAGACCCAGTACTTC. As protein: CASSSGQGPGETQYF.

This chain joins TRBV29-1 and TRBJ1-5; D gene uncertain. V was cut by 7 bases and J by 7 bases, with 14 bases left in between. Germline V gene sequence: CDR1 SQVTM, CDR2 ANQGSEA. The CDR3 is 12 amino acids. The CDR3 nucleotides read TGCAGCGGGGGAAATGGGAGGCAGCCCCAGCATTTT. Its protein is CSGGNGRQPQHF.

The chain is built from TRBV18 and TRBJ1-2, with D perhaps TRBD1 (5 bases). Germline V gene sequence: CDR1 KGHSH, CDR2 LQKENI. V was pared by 4 bases and J by 4 bases, with 10 bases between. The length of the CDR3 is 13 residues. The CDR3 nucleotides read TGTGCCAGCTCACAGTGGGACGCCTATGGCTACACCTTC. This translates into CASSQWDAYGYTF.

The chain employs TRBV7-2 and TRBJ2-3, with TRBD2 matching over 7 bases. J was trimmed by 6 bases and V by 1 base; bases with no gene match: 4. Germline CDR1 reads SGHTA; CDR2 reads FQGNSA. This CDR3 region has 14 residues. CDR3: CASSLVAGSDTQYF. The CDR3 DNA reads as TGTGCCAGCAGCTTAGTAGCGGGCTCGGATACGCAGTATTTT. The full variable domain, rest sourced from reference TRBV7-2 and TRBJ2-3, is GAGVSQSPSNKVTEKGKDVELRCDPISGHTALYWYRQSLGQGLEFLIYFQGNSAPDKSGLPSDRFSAERTGGSVSTLTIQRTQQEDSAVYLCASSLVAGSDTQYFGPGTRLTVL.

This clonotype was found a few times. The gene calls are TRBV12-3 or TRBV12-4 and TRBJ2-7; weak D call: TRBD1 (5 bases). V shed 5 bases and J shed 6 bases, with 17 bases lying between them. The CDR3 loop spans 14 amino acids. CDR3 sequence reads: CASSKRRGTGEQYF. CDR3 bases: TGTGCCAGCAGTAAAAGGCGTGGCACAGGCGAGCAGTACTTC.

This clonotype was counted a few times. The V and J genes are TRBV27 and TRBJ2-3; D remains ambiguous. The V and J ends lost 6 bases and 4 bases respectively, with 17 bases between them. Germline CDR1 is MNHEY and CDR2 is SMNVEV (reference sequence). CDR3 length: 15 residues. CDR3 in amino acids: CASRLIPVGADTQYF. In DNA, the CDR3 is TGTGCCAGCAGACTTATCCCGGTTGGGGCAGATACGCAGTATTTT.

V is TRBV20-1 and J is TRBJ2-3; unclear D gene. V lost 5 bases, J lost 2 bases, and 11 bases lay in between. Germline V gene sequence: CDR1 DFQATT, CDR2 SNEGSKA (reference sequence). The CDR3 sequence is 13 residues long. In DNA form, the CDR3 reads TGCAGTGCTGAGAGGACGGTCACAGATACGCAGTATTTT. Protein sequence: CSAERTVTDTQYF.

The gene calls are TRBV29-1 and TRBJ2-7, with a possible D match to TRBD2 (7 bases). Trimming pared 6 bases from V and 4 bases from J, leaving 13 bases between. From germline, CDR1 is SQVTM and CDR2 ANQGSEA. The CDR3 length is 12 residues. DNA for the CDR3: TGCAGCGTGCGAGGGGGGGTTTACGAGCAGTACTTC. This sequence encodes CSVRGGVYEQYF.

This chain joins TRBV24-1 and TRBJ1-1; weak D call: TRBD1 (5 bases). The length of the CDR3 is 14 residues. V gave up 2 bases and J gave up 8 bases, with 14 bases separating them. Germline CDR1 and CDR2: KGHDR and SFDVKD. CDR3 nucleotides: TGTGCCACCAGTGATTCCCCCGGGACCGACGAAGCTTTCTTT. It codes for CATSDSPGTDEAFF.

This clonotype was observed a few times. V and J are TRBV9 and TRBJ2-7; 13 bases line up with TRBD2. The CDR3 consists of 15 residues. V shed 0 bases, J shed 4 bases, and the junction held 1 base outside the gene matches. Germline V gene lookup returns CDR1 SGDLS and CDR2 YYNGEE. The CDR3 DNA reads as TGTGCCAGCAGCGTAGAGGGACTAGCGGGATACGAGCAGTACTTC. It is translated as CASSVEGLAGYEQYF.

This clonotype was seen ten or more times. The chain uses TRBV20-1 and TRBJ2-4; D perhaps matches TRBD1 (6 bases). Trimming pared 0 bases from V and 7 bases from J, leaving 16 bases between. The CDR3 spans 15 residues. Germline lookup yields CDR1 DFQATT and CDR2 SNEGSKA (reference sequence). CDR3 residues: CSARDMVRGRNIQYF. Written as DNA, the CDR3 is TGCAGTGCTAGAGATATGGTCAGGGGTAGGAACATTCAGTACTTC.

The rearrangement uses TRBV7-2 and TRBJ2-1; TRBD1 agrees at 7 bases. Trimming cost V 5 bases and J 1 base; bases outside gene matches: 8. The CDR3 extends over 16 amino acids. Germline V CDR1 and CDR2: SGHTA, FQGNSA. The CDR3 nucleotides are TGTGCCAGCAGCCTAAGGGGACAGATGTCCTACAATGAGCAGTTCTTC. Its protein is CASSLRGQMSYNEQFF.

The chain recombines TRBV3-1 with TRBJ1-1, with D possibly matching TRBD1 (5 bases). Germline CDR1 and CDR2: LGHDT and YNNKEL (reference sequence). The germline V and J ends were trimmed by 4 bases and 2 bases, with 11 bases remaining between them. CDR3 length: 14 residues. The CDR3: CASSRYQGNTEAFF. Written as DNA, the CDR3 is TGTGCCAGCAGCCGATACCAGGGTAACACTGAAGCTTTCTTT.

This chain links TRBV7-9 with TRBJ2-1; D is possibly TRBD1 (5 bases). The V and J ends lost 5 bases and 8 bases respectively, with 16 bases between them. The CDR3 is 14 residues long. Looked up from germline, CDR1 is SEHNR and CDR2 is FQNEAQ (reference sequence). The CDR3 nucleotides are TGTGCCAGCAGCATACCTCAGGGATCGGATGAGCAGTTCTTC. It translates to CASSIPQGSDEQFF. Variable domain in full (rest from reference TRBV7-9 and TRBJ2-1): DTGVSQNPRHKITKRGQNVTFRCDPISEHNRLYWYRQTLGQGPEFLTYFQNEAQLEKSRLLSDRFSAERPKGSFSTLEIQRTEQGDSAMYLCASSIPQGSDEQFFGPGTRLTVL.

The rearrangement links TRBV7-2 to TRBJ2-1; 11 bases fit TRBD2. The CDR3 is made up of 15 amino acids. CDR1 and CDR2 from the germline V gene are SGHTA and FQGNSA. V lost 2 bases and J lost 9; bases outside the gene matches: 6. This CDR3 is CASSLIRSGRVEQFF. Written as DNA, the CDR3 is TGTGCCAGCAGCTTAATACGTAGCGGGAGGGTTGAGCAGTTCTTC.

This clonotype was counted only a few times. The chain employs TRBV12-3 or TRBV12-4 and TRBJ2-1, with 7 positions matching TRBD2. The CDR3 consists of 16 residues. J was trimmed by 2 bases and V by 7 bases; bases with no gene match: 11. CDR3 in amino acids: CASTPGSSGPYNEQFF. DNA of the CDR3: TGTGCCAGCACCCCAGGGTCTAGCGGTCCCTACAATGAGCAGTTCTTC.

A few counts support this clonotype. V is TRBV11-2 and J is TRBJ2-5; D not resolved. Trimming shortened V by 7 bases and J by 0 bases, and 12 bases separated the two germline ends. Germline V CDR1 and CDR2: SGHAT, FQNNGV. The CDR3 consists of 14 residues. CDR3 sequence reads: CASTPSADQETQYF. CDR3 coding DNA: TGTGCCAGCACCCCCTCGGCCGACCAAGAGACCCAGTACTTC.

The chain is built from TRBV29-1 and TRBJ2-2, with a possible D match to TRBD1 (6 bases). The CDR3 has 13 amino acids. Germline CDR1 reads SQVTM; CDR2 reads ANQGSEA. V lost 6 bases to trimming and J lost 6 bases, with 14 bases between them. For the CDR3, the DNA is TGCAGCGTCGCCCTACAGGGATCCGGGGAGCTGTTTTTT. Translated: CSVALQGSGELFF.

The table lists this clonotype with a few counts. This sequence joins TRBV29-1 and TRBJ1-5; D unclear. Deletions cut 1 base from V and 6 bases from J, with 10 bases between. This CDR3 has 13 amino acids. Germline V gene data show CDR1 as SQVTM and CDR2 as ANQGSEA. The CDR3 DNA follows: TGCAGCGTTGAAGTCCCGGGAGCTCAGCCCCAGCATTTT. Its protein is CSVEVPGAQPQHF.

This clonotype was picked up a small number of times. This rearrangement joins TRBV29-1 to TRBJ1-5; D not certain. Trimming pared 4 bases from V and 4 bases from J, leaving 14 bases between. CDR3 size: 14 residues. Per the germline V gene, CDR1 is SQVTM and CDR2 is ANQGSEA. DNA for the CDR3: TGCAGCGTTGCACCTTCGGGAGGGAATCAGCCCCAGCATTTT. Its protein product is CSVAPSGGNQPQHF.

There are a few counts of this clonotype. This chain connects TRBV20-1 to TRBJ1-2; the match to TRBD1 covers 7 bases. The CDR3 totals 13 residues. V was pared by 6 bases and J by 6 bases, with 10 bases of the junction left unmatched. Germline CDR1 is DFQATT and CDR2 is SNEGSKA (reference sequence). Written as DNA, the CDR3 is TGCAGTGCGCTGGACAGGAATGTCCATGGCTACACCTTC. It specifies CSALDRNVHGYTF.

The chain links TRBV29-1 to TRBJ2-1, with 8 bases that match TRBD2. Germline loops: CDR1 SQVTM, CDR2 ANQGSEA. V was clipped by 6 bases and J by 6 bases; unmatched bases: 10. The CDR3 contains 14 residues. The CDR3 region has the DNA TGCAGCGTCAAACGGGAGGGCCCTCGCAATGAGCAGTTCTTC. Translation gives CSVKREGPRNEQFF.

This clonotype was counted many times. The chain employs TRBV12-3 or TRBV12-4 and TRBJ1-1; 7 bases line up with TRBD1. The V gene end was trimmed by 6 bases and the J gene end by 1 base; junction bases not matched to a gene: 5. CDR3 length equals 14 residues. CDR3 nucleotides: TGTGCCAGCAGCTCCCGACAGGGGAACACTGAAGCTTTCTTT. Translation gives CASSSRQGNTEAFF.

This clonotype was seen a handful of times. The J gene is TRBJ1-1, the V gene TRBV20-1; D ambiguous. The CDR3 consists of 11 residues. Germline CDR1 and CDR2: DFQATT and SNEGSKA (reference sequence). V was cut by 5 bases and J by 4 bases, with 8 bases left in between. CDR3 protein: CSAAQFTEAFF. CDR3 in DNA: TGCAGTGCTGCCCAGTTCACTGAAGCTTTCTTT.

V gene TRBV20-1 combines with J gene TRBJ2-7, with D uncertain. V gave up 6 bases and J gave up 6 bases, with 15 bases separating them. The germline gives CDR1 DFQATT, CDR2 SNEGSKA (reference sequence). The CDR3 contains 12 residues. The DNA of the CDR3 is TGCAGTGCCCAGGATGACCCTGGCGAGCAGTACTTC. It yields the protein CSAQDDPGEQYF.

The rearrangement joins TRBV12-3 or TRBV12-4 to TRBJ2-1; no definite D call. The CDR3 length is 12 residues. V was shortened by 1 base and J by 11 bases, with 9 bases between the two germline ends. This chain's CDR3 is CASSLESSQQFF. CDR3 DNA: TGTGCCAGCAGTTTAGAGTCTAGTCAGCAGTTCTTC.

This clonotype was seen a few times. The genes are TRBV19 and TRBJ2-1; D possibly corresponds to TRBD2 (6 bases). V lost 9 bases and J 11 bases, leaving 14 bases between the germline ends. This CDR3 contains 11 residues. Germline V CDR1 and CDR2: LNHDA, SQIVND (reference sequence). This CDR3 is CASSSGTQQFF. In DNA, the CDR3 is TGTGCCAGCTCCTCCGGGACTCAGCAGTTCTTC.

In this sample, this clonotype turned up a few times. The J gene is TRBJ2-7, the V gene TRBV12-3 or TRBV12-4, with a tentative D call TRBD2 (6 bases). The CDR3 loop spans 13 amino acids. Deletions cut 4 bases from V and 5 bases from J, with 12 bases between. The CDR3 sequence: CASSSRAGHEQYF. In DNA, the CDR3 is TGTGCCAGCAGTTCACGGGCGGGGCACGAGCAGTACTTC.